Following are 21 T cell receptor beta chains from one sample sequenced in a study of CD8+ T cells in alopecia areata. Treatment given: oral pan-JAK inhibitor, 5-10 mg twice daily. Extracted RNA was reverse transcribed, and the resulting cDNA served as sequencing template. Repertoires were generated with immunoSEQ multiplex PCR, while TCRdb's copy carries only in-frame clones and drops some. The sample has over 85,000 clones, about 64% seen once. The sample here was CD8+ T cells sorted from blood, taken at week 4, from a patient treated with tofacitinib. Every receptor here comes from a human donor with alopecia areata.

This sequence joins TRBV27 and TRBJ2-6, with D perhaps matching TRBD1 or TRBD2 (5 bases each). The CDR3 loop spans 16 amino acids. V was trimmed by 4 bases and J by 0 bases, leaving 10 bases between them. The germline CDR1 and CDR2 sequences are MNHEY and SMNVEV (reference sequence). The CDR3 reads CASSSSGTSGANVLTF. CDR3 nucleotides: TGTGCCAGCAGTTCATCCGGGACCTCTGGGGCCAACGTCCTGACTTTC.

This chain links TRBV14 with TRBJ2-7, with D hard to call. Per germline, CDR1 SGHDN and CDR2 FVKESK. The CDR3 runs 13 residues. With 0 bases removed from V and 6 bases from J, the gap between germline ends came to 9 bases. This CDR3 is CASSQDVNIEQYF. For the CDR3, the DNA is TGTGCCAGCAGCCAAGATGTGAACATCGAGCAGTACTTC. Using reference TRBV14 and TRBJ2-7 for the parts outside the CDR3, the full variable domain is EAGVTQFPSHSVIEKGQTVTLRCDPISGHDNLYWYRRVMGKEIKFLLHFVKESKQDESGMPNNRFLAERTGGTYSTLKVQPAELEDSGVYFCASSQDVNIEQYFGPGTRLTVT.

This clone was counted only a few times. The CDR3 DNA is TGCAGCGCCCAAACCCACAGGGAGGACTGCACTGAAGCTTTCTTT. This gives the protein CSAQTHREDCTEAFF. This chain joins TRBV29-1 and TRBJ1-1; a possible D gene is TRBD1 (6 bases). The CDR3 sequence is 15 residues long. Trimming removed 7 bases at V and 4 bases at J, with 22 bases between. CDR1 and CDR2 (germline): SQVTM, ANQGSEA.

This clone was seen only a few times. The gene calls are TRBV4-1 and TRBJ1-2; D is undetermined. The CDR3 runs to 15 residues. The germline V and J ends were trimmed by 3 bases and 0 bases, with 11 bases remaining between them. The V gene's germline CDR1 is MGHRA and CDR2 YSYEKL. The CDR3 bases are TGCGCCAGCAGCCAGCAAGTGGGGACTAACTATGGCTACACCTTC. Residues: CASSQQVGTNYGYTF.

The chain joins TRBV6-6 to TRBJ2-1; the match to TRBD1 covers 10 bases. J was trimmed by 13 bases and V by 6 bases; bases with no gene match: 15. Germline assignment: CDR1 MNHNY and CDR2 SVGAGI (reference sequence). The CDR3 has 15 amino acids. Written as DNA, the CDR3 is TGTGCCAGCAGCAAACCGGGACAGGGGACCCCCTCCCAGTTCTTC. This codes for CASSKPGQGTPSQFF.

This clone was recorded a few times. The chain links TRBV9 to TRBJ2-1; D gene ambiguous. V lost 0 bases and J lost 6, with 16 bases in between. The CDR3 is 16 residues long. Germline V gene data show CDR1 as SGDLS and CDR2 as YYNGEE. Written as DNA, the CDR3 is TGTGCCAGCAGCGTAGCTAGGCTAGTAGGTCCCAATGAGCAGTTCTTC. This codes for CASSVARLVGPNEQFF.

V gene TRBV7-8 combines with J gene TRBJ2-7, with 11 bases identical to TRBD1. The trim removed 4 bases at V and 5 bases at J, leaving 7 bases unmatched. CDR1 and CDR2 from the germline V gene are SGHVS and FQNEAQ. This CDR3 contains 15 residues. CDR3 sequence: CASSYTGTGGHEQYF. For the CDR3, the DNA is TGTGCCAGCAGCTATACCGGGACAGGGGGTCACGAGCAGTACTTC.

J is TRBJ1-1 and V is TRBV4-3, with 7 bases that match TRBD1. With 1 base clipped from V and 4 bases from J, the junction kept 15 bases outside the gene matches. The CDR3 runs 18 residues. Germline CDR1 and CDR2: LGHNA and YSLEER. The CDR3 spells CASSQGFSSRQGGTEAFF. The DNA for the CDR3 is TGCGCCAGCAGCCAAGGATTTTCGTCGCGACAGGGCGGCACTGAAGCTTTCTTT.

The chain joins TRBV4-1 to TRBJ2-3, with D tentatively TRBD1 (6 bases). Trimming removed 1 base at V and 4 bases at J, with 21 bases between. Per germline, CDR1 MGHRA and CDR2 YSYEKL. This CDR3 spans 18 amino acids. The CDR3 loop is CASSQGGITGMSADTQYF. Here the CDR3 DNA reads TGCGCCAGCAGCCAAGGGGGCATTACAGGGATGTCGGCAGATACGCAGTATTTT.

This CDR3 is CASRYRAGPTEAFF. In DNA form, the CDR3 reads TGTGCCAGCAGATACAGGGCGGGTCCTACTGAAGCTTTCTTT. The genes are TRBV27 and TRBJ1-1, with D possibly TRBD1 on 6 matching bases. V lost 6 bases to trimming and J lost 5 bases, with 16 bases between them. The CDR3 extends over 14 amino acids. Germline assignment: CDR1 MNHEY and CDR2 SMNVEV (reference sequence).

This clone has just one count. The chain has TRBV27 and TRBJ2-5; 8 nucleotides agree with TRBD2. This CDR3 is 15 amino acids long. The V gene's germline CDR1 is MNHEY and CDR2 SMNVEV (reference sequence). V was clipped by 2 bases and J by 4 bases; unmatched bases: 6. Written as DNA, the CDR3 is TGTGCCAGCAGTTTAGTGGCGGGGGGAGTAGAGACCCAGTACTTC. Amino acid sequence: CASSLVAGGVETQYF.

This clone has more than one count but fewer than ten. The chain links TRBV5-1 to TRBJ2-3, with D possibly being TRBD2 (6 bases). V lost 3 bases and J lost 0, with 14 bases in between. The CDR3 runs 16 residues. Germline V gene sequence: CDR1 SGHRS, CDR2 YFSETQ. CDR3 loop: CASSSTGSLSTDTQYF. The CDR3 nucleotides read TGCGCCAGCAGCTCAACCGGGAGCCTCAGCACAGATACGCAGTATTTT.

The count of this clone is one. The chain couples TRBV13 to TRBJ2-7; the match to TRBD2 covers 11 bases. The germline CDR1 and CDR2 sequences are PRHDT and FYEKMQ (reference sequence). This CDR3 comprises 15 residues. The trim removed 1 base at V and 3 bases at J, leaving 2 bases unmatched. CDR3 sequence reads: CASSLDGTSGYEQYF. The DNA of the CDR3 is TGTGCCAGCAGCTTAGATGGGACTAGCGGCTACGAGCAGTACTTC.

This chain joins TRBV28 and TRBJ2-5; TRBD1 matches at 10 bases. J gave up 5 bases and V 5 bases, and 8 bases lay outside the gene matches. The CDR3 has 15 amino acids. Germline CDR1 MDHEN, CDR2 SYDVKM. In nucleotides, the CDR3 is TGTGCCAGCAGTCCGGACAGGGGGATGTGGGAGACCCAGTACTTC. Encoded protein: CASSPDRGMWETQYF. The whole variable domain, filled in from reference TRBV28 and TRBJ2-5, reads DVKVTQSSRYLVKRTGEKVFLECVQDMDHENMFWYRQDPGLGLRLIYFSYDVKMKEKGDIPEGYSVSREKKERFSLILESASTNQTSMYLCASSPDRGMWETQYFGPGTRLLVL.

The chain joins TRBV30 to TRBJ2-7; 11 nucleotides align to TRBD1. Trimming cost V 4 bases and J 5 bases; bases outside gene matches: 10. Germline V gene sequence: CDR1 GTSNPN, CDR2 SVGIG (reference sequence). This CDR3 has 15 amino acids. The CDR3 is CAWTRGTGGSHEQYF. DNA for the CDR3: TGTGCCTGGACCCGAGGGACAGGGGGTAGTCACGAGCAGTACTTC.

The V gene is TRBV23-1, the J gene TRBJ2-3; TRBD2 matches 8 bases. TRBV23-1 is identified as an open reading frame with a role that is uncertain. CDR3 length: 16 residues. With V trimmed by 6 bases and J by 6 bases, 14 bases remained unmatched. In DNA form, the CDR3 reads TGCGCCAGCAGCCAAGAGCTTAGCGGGAACAACGATACGCAGTATTTT. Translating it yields CASSQELSGNNDTQYF.

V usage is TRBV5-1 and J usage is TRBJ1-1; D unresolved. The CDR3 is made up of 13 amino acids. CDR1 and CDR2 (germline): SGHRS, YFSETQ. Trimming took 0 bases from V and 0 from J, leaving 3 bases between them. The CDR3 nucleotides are TGCGCCAGCAGCTTGGCGGTGAACACTGAAGCTTTCTTT. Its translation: CASSLAVNTEAFF.

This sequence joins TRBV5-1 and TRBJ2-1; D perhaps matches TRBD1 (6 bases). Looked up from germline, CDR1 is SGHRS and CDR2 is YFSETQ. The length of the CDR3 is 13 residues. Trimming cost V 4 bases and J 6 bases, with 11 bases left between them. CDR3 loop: CASSTTGFNEQFF. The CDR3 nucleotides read TGCGCCAGCAGCACAACAGGGTTCAATGAGCAGTTCTTC.

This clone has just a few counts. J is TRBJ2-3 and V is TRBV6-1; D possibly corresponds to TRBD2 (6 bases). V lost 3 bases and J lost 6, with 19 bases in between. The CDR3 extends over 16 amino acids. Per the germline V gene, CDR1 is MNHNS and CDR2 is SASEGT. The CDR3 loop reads CASSDRLAIYEDTQYF. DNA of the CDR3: TGTGCCAGCAGTGACCGGCTAGCGATTTACGAGGATACGCAGTATTTT.

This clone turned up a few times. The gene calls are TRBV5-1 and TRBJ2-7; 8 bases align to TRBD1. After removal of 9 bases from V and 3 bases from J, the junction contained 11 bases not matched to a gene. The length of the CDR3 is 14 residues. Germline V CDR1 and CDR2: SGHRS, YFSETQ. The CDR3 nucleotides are TGCGCCACAGCCACCGGGACAGGAGTCTACGAGCAGTACTTC. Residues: CATATGTGVYEQYF.

The CDR3 protein is CSVIDRASYEQYF. Here the CDR3 DNA reads TGCAGCGTTATTGACAGGGCCAGCTACGAGCAGTACTTC. The V and J genes are TRBV29-1 and TRBJ2-7, with TRBD1 matching over 7 bases. This CDR3 region has 13 residues. CDR1 SQVTM and CDR2 ANQGSEA come from the germline V gene. Trimming took 5 bases from V and 3 from J; bases not matched to a gene: 7.